This T cell receptor (beta chain) is drawn from a study of PD-1 blockade in classical Hodgkin lymphoma (dated by TCRdb to the early 2020s). Looking at the study overall: Nivolumab dosing was 3 mg/kg intravenously every 2 weeks, continuing until either disease progression or unacceptable toxicity. A peripheral blood immune signature of response to PD-1 blockade in classical Hodgkin lymphoma was defined using TCR beta sequencing and CyTOF.

The sample's time point label, decoded: cycle 2 day 1 (C2D1) of nivolumab. All trial patients had relapsed after autologous stem cell transplantation, with cohorts A, B and C differing in prior brentuximab vedotin exposure. The trial cohort comprised approximately 55 patients with relapsed/refractory classical Hodgkin lymphoma whose best overall responses were complete response, partial response or progressive disease. Trial patients were treated with single-agent nivolumab in the multi-cohort phase II CheckMate 205 trial. An independent review committee assessed best overall response by applying the 2007 International Working Group response criteria. PBMCs from the trial were collected at three points: immediately before nivolumab initiation (C1D1), and during therapy at cycle 2 day 1 and cycle 4 day 1. Peripheral blood was collected in 8 mL Vacutainer Cell Preparation Tubes, from which PBMCs were isolated by centrifugation and then cryopreserved.

The Qiagen DNeasy kit was used to extract genomic DNA from unsorted PBMCs and from the negatively selected CD4+ and CD8+ fractions. Amplification of TCR beta CDR3 regions was done by immunoSEQ multiplex PCR with primers that anneal to V and J segments. A synthetic immune receptor repertoire was used to minimize amplification bias, and any remaining bias was removed computationally after sequencing. Regarding the original processing steps: Repertoire diversity was quantified as the Shannon entropy index using custom Python scripts. Unsorted, CD4+ and CD8+ repertoires were analyzed separately, except for combined analyses in which CD4+ and CD8+ sequences were merged in silico. A clone counted as expanded when the clone's frequency after treatment rose at least 2-fold relative to C1D1, and clones undetected at baseline were given a pseudocount of 0.5. Singleton clones were defined as clones with 0 or 1 copy at C1D1, and non-singleton clones were defined as clones with 2 or more copies. Clones expanded in unsorted samples were labelled as CD4+, CD8+ or unknown by matching protein sequences in sorted samples from the same patient. Wilcoxon tests on paired samples were used to test diversity changes from C1D1 to C4D1. The table comes from immuneACCESS by way of TCRdb, which keeps in-frame sequences with V and J called. Part of the clones is missing from these tables; in studies checked, under half for an unresolved V gene and the rest for unknown reasons. That table furnishes V, J and clone size, whereas the DNA furnished D and trimming. The sample includes around 70,000 clones, with 71% observed a single time. 9% to 10% of the sample is held by the ten biggest clonotypes.

V is cut by 3 bases and J by 8 bases, and the space between the germline ends is 5 bases. Its CDR3 holds 11 amino acids, cysteine through phenylalanine. The sequence is cut down to CDR3 DNA, 33 bases in frame from base 1. CDR1 and CDR2 are drawn from the germline V gene: LGHNT, FRNRAP. The full study reports these points: Patients starting nivolumab less than 1 year after ASCT had lower diversity and were excluded from later analyses to avoid confounding by immune reconstitution. Only a single clinical trial cohort was studied, and what caused the repertoire differences, possibly disease activity or prior therapy, remained undefined. Among trial patients, those achieving complete response had baseline diversity similar to that of newly diagnosed patients, while diversity was significantly lower in partial responders and progressors. Baseline TCR diversity was reported to be lower in newly diagnosed patients than in healthy donors, and even lower in relapsed/refractory patients. A significant rise by C4D1 was seen in CD4+ but not CD8+ TCR diversity (p=0.0027 vs p=0.16), with the rise being most apparent in complete responders (p=0.02).

A note on this clone: This clone's antigen is unknown. Base qualities are not at hand, and no much larger clone is one base apart.

The sample in question was peripheral blood mononuclear cells (PBMCs), obtained before the second cycle of nivolumab. The rearrangement combines TRBV12-5 with TRBJ2-1; the D gene cannot be resolved reliably. This TCR came from a human donor with classical Hodgkin lymphoma. The nucleotide sequence is given as TGTGCTAGTGGTTTTTCGGATGAGCAGTTCTTC. It encodes CASGFSDEQFF.